This TCR beta chain was retrieved from a study of cytomegalovirus exposure and HLA in healthy donors. PCR involved 60 Vbeta and 13 Jbeta primers. Sequencing used immunoSEQ multiplex PCR; TCRdb keeps in-frame clones, though not all of them. The sample includes about 82,000 clones, around 84% seen only once; the top ten take approximately 17%. CDR1 is MNHEY, CDR2 SVGAGI, per germline. The CDR3 length is 14 residues. This TCR was recovered from a man between 70 and 80 years old in good health and CMV-seropositive. The chain recombines TRBV6-5 with TRBJ2-5; TRBD2 matches at 7 bases. The last part of the DNA fits TRBJ2-7 better; the J call may be wrong. The sequenced material came from PBMCs. CDR3 in amino acids: CASSTGEGPYEQYF. The CDR3 nucleotides are TGTGCCAGCAGCACGGGGGAGGGCCCGTACGAGCAGTACTTC.